The entry below gives a single T cell receptor beta chain sequence along with its context. Antigen: not known. Data came from immunoSEQ multiplex PCR; TCRdb stores just in-frame clones and leaves some out. The sample holds 20,000 to 25,000 clones, roughly 80% seen once. After autologous stem cell transplantation all patients relapsed, and prior brentuximab vedotin exposure differed between cohorts. The junction had 6 bases not matched to a gene; V was cut back by 0 bases and J by 9 bases. The CDR3 is 14 residues long. The V gene's germline CDR1 is SGHRS and CDR2 YFSETQ. This sample was included in a study of PD-1 blockade in classical Hodgkin lymphoma. Notes on the study in general: When nivolumab was started under 1 year after ASCT, patients were excluded.

Sample: peripheral blood mononuclear cells (PBMCs), taken before the second cycle of nivolumab. This chain links TRBV5-1 with TRBJ2-1; 7 positions agree with TRBD2. The sequence was collected from a human donor with classical Hodgkin lymphoma. The DNA of the CDR3 is TGCGCCAGCAGCTTGGGAGGACTAGTGGCTGAGCAGTTCTTC. It translates to CASSLGGLVAEQFF. The entire variable domain, with the rest obtained from reference TRBV5-1 and TRBJ2-1, is as follows: KAGVTQTPRYLIKTRGQQVTLSCSPISGHRSVSWYQQTPGQGLQFLFEYFSETQRNKGNFPGRFSGRQFSNSRSEMNVSTLELGDSALYLCASSLGGLVAEQFFGPGTRLTVL.